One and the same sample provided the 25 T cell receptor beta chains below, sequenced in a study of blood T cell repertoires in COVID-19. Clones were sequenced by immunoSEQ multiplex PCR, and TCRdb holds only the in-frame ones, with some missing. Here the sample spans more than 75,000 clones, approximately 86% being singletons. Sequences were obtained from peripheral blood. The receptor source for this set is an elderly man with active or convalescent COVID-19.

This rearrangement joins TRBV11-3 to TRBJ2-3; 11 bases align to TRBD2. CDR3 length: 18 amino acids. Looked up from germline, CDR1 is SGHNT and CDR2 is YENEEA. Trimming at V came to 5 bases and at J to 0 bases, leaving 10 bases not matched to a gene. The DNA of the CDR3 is TGTGCCAGCAGCCGCGGGACTAGCGGCGTATTTAGCACAGATACGCAGTATTTT. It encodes CASSRGTSGVFSTDTQYF.

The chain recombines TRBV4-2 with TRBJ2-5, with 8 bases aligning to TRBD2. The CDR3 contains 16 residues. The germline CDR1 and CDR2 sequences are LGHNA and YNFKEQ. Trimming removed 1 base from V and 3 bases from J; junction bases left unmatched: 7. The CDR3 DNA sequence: TGTGCCAGCAGCCAAGGAAGTAGCGGGGCGGAAGAGACCCAGTACTTC. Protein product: CASSQGSSGAEETQYF.

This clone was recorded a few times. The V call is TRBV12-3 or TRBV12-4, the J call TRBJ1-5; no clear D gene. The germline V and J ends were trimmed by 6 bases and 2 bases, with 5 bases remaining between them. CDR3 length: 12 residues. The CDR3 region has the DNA TGTGCCAGCAGGAGGGGCAATCAGCCCCAGCATTTT. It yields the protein CASRRGNQPQHF.

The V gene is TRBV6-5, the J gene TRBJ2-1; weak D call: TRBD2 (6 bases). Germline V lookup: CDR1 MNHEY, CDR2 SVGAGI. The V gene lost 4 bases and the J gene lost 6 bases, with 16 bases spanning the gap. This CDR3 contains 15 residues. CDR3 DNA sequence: TGTGCCAGCAGTTGGCGACTAGTAACGGGCAATGAGCAGTTCTTC. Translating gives CASSWRLVTGNEQFF.

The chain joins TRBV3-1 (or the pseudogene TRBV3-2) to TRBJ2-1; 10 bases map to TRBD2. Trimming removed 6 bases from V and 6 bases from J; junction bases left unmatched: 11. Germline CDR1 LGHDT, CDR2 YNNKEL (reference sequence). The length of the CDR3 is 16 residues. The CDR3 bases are TGTGCCAGCAGGGGTCTAGCGGGAGCTGGGGGCAATGAGCAGTTCTTC. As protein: CASRGLAGAGGNEQFF.

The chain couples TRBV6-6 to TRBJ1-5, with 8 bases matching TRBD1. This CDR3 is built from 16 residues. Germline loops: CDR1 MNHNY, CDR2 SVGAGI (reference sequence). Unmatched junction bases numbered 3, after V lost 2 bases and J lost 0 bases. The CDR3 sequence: CASSYQDRASNQPQHF. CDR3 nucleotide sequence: TGTGCCAGCAGTTACCAGGACAGGGCTAGCAATCAGCCCCAGCATTTT.

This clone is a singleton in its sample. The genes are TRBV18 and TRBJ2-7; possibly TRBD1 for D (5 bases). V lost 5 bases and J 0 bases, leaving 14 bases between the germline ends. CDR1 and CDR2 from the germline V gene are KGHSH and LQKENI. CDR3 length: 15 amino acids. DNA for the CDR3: TGTGCCAGCTCATTAACAGGATCCAGCTCCTACGAGCAGTACTTC. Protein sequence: CASSLTGSSSYEQYF.

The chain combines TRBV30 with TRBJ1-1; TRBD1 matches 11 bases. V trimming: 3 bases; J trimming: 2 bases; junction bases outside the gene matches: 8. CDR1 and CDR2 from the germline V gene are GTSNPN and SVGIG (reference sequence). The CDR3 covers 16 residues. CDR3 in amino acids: CAWRGQGVRRNTEAFF. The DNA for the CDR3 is TGTGCCTGGAGGGGACAGGGGGTTCGTCGAAACACTGAAGCTTTCTTT. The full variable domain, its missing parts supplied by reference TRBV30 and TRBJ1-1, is SQTIHQWPATLVQPVGSPLSLECTVEGTSNPNLYWYRQAAGRGLQLLFYSVGIGQISSEVPQNLSASRPQDRQFILSSKKLLLSDSGFYLCAWRGQGVRRNTEAFFGQGTRLTVV.

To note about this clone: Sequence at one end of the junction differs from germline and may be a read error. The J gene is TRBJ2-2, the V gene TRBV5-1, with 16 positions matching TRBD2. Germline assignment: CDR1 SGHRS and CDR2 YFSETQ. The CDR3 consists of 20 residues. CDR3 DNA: TGCGCCAGCAGCCAATTCCCGGGACTAGCGGGAGGGCCGAAGACCGGGGAGCTGTTTTTT. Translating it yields CASSQFPGLAGGPKTGELFF.

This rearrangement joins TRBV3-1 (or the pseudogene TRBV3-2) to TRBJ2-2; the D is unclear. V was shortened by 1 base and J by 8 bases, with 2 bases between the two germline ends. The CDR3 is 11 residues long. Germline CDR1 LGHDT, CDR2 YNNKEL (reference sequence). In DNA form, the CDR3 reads TGTGCCAGCAGCCAAGCAGGGGAGCTGTTTTTT. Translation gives CASSQAGELFF.

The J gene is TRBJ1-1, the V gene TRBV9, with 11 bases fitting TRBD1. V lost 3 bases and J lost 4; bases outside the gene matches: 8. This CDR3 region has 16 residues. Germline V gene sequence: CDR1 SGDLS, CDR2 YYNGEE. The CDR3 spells CASSAPGQGGSTEAFF. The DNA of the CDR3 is TGTGCCAGCAGCGCTCCGGGACAGGGGGGGAGCACTGAAGCTTTCTTT.

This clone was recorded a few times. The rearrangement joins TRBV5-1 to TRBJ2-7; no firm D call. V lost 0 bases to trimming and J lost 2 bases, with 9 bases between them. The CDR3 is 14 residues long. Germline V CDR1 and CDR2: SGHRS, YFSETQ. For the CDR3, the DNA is TGCGCCAGCAGCTTGGGCGCAGGCCCCTACGAGCAGTACTTC. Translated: CASSLGAGPYEQYF.

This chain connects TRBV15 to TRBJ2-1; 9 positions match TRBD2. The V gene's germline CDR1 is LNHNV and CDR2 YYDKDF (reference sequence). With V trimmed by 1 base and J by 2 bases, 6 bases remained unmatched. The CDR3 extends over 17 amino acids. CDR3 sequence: CATSRGSTSGTYNEQFF. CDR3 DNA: TGTGCCACCAGCAGAGGGTCGACTAGCGGAACCTACAATGAGCAGTTCTTC.

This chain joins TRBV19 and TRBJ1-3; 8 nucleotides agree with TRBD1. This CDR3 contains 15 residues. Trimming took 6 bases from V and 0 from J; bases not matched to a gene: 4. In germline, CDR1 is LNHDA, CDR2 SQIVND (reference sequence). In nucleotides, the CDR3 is TGTGCCAGTAGAAACGACAGGGGCTCTGGAAACACCATATATTTT. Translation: CASRNDRGSGNTIYF.

The CDR3 bases are TGCGCCAGCAGCTTGGGTAGTATTGAGAGGAACACTGAAGCTTTCTTT. Translated: CASSLGSIERNTEAFF. This chain links TRBV5-1 with TRBJ1-1; no clear D gene. From germline, CDR1 is SGHRS and CDR2 YFSETQ. The ends were cut back, 0 bases at V and 1 base at J, with 13 bases in the middle. The CDR3 contains 16 residues.

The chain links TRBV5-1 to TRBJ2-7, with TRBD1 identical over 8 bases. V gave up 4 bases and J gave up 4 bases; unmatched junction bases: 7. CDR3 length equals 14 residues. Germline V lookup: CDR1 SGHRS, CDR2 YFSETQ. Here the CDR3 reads CASSHGQGAYEQYF. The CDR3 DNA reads TGCGCCAGCAGCCATGGGCAGGGGGCTTACGAGCAGTACTTC.

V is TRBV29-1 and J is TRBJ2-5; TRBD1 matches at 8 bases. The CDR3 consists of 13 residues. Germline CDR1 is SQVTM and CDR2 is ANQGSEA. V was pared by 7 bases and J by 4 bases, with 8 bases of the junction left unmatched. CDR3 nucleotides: TGCAGCGAGCAGACAGGGGCGGGAGAGACCCAGTACTTC. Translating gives CSEQTGAGETQYF.

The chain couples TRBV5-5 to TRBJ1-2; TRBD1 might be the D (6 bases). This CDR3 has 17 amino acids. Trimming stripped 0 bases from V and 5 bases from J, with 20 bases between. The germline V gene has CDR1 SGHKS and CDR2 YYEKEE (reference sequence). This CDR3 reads CASSLALDRPPGYGYTF. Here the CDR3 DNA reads TGTGCCAGCAGCTTGGCCCTAGACAGGCCACCTGGGTATGGCTACACCTTC.

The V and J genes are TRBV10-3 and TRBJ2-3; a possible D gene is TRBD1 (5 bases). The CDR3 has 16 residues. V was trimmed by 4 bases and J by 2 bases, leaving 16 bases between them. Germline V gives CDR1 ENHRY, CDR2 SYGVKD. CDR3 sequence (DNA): TGTGCCATCAGTGGTCACAATGGGGCAAACACAGATACGCAGTATTTT. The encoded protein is CAISGHNGANTDTQYF.

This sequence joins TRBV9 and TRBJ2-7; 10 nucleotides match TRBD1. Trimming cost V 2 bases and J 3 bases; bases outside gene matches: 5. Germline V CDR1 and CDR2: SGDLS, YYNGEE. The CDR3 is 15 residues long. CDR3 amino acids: CASSVTGTGDYEQYF. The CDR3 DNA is TGTGCCAGCAGCGTTACCGGGACAGGGGACTACGAGCAGTACTTC.

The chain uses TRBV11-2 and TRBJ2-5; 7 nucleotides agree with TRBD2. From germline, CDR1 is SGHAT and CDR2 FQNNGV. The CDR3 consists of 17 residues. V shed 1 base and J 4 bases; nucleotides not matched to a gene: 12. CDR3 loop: CASSLVATRREPETQYF. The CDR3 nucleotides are TGTGCCAGCAGCTTAGTAGCTACTCGGCGGGAGCCAGAGACCCAGTACTTC.

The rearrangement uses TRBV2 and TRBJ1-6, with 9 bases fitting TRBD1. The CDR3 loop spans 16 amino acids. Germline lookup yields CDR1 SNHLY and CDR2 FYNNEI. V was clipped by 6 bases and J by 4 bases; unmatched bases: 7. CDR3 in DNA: TGTGCCAGCAGAGCCACAGGGGGCACTTATAATTCACCCCTCCACTTT. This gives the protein CASRATGGTYNSPLHF.

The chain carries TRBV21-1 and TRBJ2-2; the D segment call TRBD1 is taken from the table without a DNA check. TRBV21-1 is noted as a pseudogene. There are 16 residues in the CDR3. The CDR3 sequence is CASSKPGQANTGELFF. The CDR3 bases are TGTGCCAGCAGCAAACCAGGGCAGGCGAACACCGGGGAGCTGTTTTTT.

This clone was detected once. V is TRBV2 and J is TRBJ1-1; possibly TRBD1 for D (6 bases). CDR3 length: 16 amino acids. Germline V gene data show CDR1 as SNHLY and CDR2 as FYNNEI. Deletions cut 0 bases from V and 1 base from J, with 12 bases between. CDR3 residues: CASSEAADSPNTEAFF. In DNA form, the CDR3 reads TGTGCCAGCAGTGAAGCTGCGGACAGCCCGAACACTGAAGCTTTCTTT. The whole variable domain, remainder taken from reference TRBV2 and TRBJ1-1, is EPEVTQTPSHQVTQMGQEVILRCVPISNHLYFYWYRQILGQKVEFLVSFYNNEISEKSEIFDDQFSVERPDGSNFTLKIRSTKLEDSAMYFCASSEAADSPNTEAFFGQGTRLTVV.

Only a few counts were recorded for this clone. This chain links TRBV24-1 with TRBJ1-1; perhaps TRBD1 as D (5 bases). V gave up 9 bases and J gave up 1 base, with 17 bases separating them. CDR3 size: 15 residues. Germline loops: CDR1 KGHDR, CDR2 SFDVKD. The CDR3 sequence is CATFRGSPGNTEAFF. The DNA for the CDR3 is TGTGCCACCTTCCGGGGGTCGCCTGGGAACACTGAAGCTTTCTTT.